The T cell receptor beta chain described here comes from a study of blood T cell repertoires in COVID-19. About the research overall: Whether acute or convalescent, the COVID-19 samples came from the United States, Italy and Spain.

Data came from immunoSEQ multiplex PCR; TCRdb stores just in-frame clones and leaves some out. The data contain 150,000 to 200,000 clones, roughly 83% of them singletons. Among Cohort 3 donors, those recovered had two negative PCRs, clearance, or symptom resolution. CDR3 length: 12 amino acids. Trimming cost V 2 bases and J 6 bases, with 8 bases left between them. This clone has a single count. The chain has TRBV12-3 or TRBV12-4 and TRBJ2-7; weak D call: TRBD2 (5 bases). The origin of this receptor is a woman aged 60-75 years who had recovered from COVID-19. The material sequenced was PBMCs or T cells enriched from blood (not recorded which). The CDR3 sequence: CASSLSAGEQYF. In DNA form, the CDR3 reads TGTGCCAGCAGTTTATCGGCGGGCGAGCAGTACTTC.